The TCR beta chain under discussion was sequenced for a study of T cells expressing NK-cell markers. This CDR3 region has 13 residues. The germline gives CDR1 MNHNS, CDR2 SASEGT. 5'RACE template switching with UMIs generated TCR beta cDNA. Each CDR3 protein gets one entry in TCRdb, which reprocessed the 5' RACE reads and gives no DNA. The sample table sets out about 260,000 distinct CDR3 sequences. Sequenced sample: blood T cells: a sorted CD56 or NKG2C T cell subset, CD4+ or CD8+ T cells, or bulk PBMC T cells (not recorded which). The gene calls are TRBV6-1 and TRBJ1-1. The receptor was derived from a man aged 18 to 30 in good health. This CDR3 reads CARGKGISTEAFF.